This entry lists 16 T cell receptor beta chains sequenced from one sample in a study of T cells in narcolepsy. Sequencing used immunoSEQ multiplex PCR; TCRdb keeps in-frame clones, though not all of them. The sample carries about 10,000 clones, over 65% recorded once. Input material: CD45RA- memory CD8+ T cells from PBMCs. These receptors were taken from a human donor with narcolepsy.

The V and J genes are TRBV4-1 and TRBJ2-2; possibly TRBD2 for D (5 bases). With 3 bases removed from V and 4 bases from J, the gap between germline ends came to 6 bases. This CDR3 spans 13 amino acids. The germline V gene encodes CDR1 MGHRA and CDR2 YSYEKL. The DNA for the CDR3 is TGCGCCAGCAGCCAGGGGAGCACCGGGGAGCTGTTTTTT. Its protein is CASSQGSTGELFF.

J is TRBJ1-3 and V is TRBV11-2; no clear D gene. Germline lookup yields CDR1 SGHAT and CDR2 FQNNGV. The length of the CDR3 is 13 residues. Trimming took 1 base from V and 2 from J, leaving 3 bases between them. In nucleotides, the CDR3 is TGTGCCAGCAGCTTAGGGGCTGGAAACACCATATATTTT. It encodes CASSLGAGNTIYF.

This chain joins TRBV19 and TRBJ2-7, with 7 bases lining up with TRBD1. The germline gives CDR1 LNHDA, CDR2 SQIVND (reference sequence). The CDR3 has 15 amino acids. J was trimmed by 4 bases and V by 4 bases; bases with no gene match: 10. The CDR3 DNA follows: TGTGCCAGTAGTAACCGCATTAGGGGGCAATACGAGCAGTACTTC. Translated, it gives CASSNRIRGQYEQYF.

This rearrangement joins TRBV6-5 to TRBJ1-2, with D possibly being TRBD1 (6 bases). Germline-derived CDR1 and CDR2 are MNHEY and SVGAGI. The CDR3 has 15 residues. Trimming took off 3 bases at V and 6 bases at J, with 17 bases between the two ends. The CDR3 loop is CASSYLRGLGDGYTF. For the CDR3, the DNA is TGTGCCAGCAGTTATCTCAGGGGTTTAGGGGATGGCTACACCTTC.

J is TRBJ2-1 and V is TRBV7-9, with D perhaps TRBD1 (6 bases). The CDR3 is 15 amino acids. V was clipped by 4 bases and J by 6 bases, with 16 bases between them. CDR1 is SEHNR, CDR2 FQNEAQ, per germline (reference sequence). In nucleotides, the CDR3 is TGTGCCAGCAGCTACCCTCCCAGGGGCCCCAATGAGCAGTTCTTC. Amino acids: CASSYPPRGPNEQFF.

This chain uses TRBV7-9 with TRBJ2-2; TRBD2 might be the D (5 bases). Germline-derived CDR1 and CDR2 are SEHNR and FQNEAQ (reference sequence). V dropped 1 base and J dropped 1 base, with 16 bases sitting between them. This CDR3 contains 18 residues. The CDR3 is CASSLETFGGLNTGELFF. CDR3 sequence (DNA): TGTGCCAGCAGCTTAGAGACTTTTGGCGGGCTGAACACCGGGGAGCTGTTTTTT.

This chain links TRBV6-4 with TRBJ2-3; 7 nucleotides agree with TRBD2. CDR3 size: 16 residues. Germline V gene data show CDR1 as MRHNA and CDR2 as SNTAGT. With 3 bases clipped from V and 0 bases from J, the junction kept 6 bases outside the gene matches. In DNA form, the CDR3 reads TGTGCCAGCAGTGAGGCTAGCGGATCGAGCACAGATACGCAGTATTTT. Encoded protein: CASSEASGSSTDTQYF.

The chain couples TRBV27 to TRBJ2-1, with 10 positions matching TRBD2. Germline V gene data show CDR1 as MNHEY and CDR2 as SMNVEV (reference sequence). The CDR3 is made up of 16 amino acids. J lost 9 bases, V lost 6 bases, and 14 bases had no gene match. CDR3: CASSSALAGVSAEQFF. For the CDR3, the DNA is TGTGCCAGCAGCTCCGCCCTAGCGGGAGTCAGTGCTGAGCAGTTCTTC.

This chain uses TRBV30 with TRBJ1-2; TRBD1 matches at 10 bases. Trimming took 5 bases from V and 6 from J; bases not matched to a gene: 6. Germline V CDR1 and CDR2: GTSNPN, SVGIG (reference sequence). The CDR3 loop spans 13 amino acids. The DNA of the CDR3 is TGTGCCTGGTCTTGGACAGGGGGTGATGGCTACACCTTC. Its translation is CAWSWTGGDGYTF.

J is TRBJ2-3 and V is TRBV28; TRBD2 might be the D (6 bases). With 8 bases removed from V and 2 bases from J, the gap between germline ends came to 17 bases. The germline CDR1 and CDR2 sequences are MDHEN and SYDVKM. The CDR3 contains 15 residues. This CDR3 is CASGDSGLPTDTQYF. CDR3 DNA sequence: TGTGCCAGCGGGGACTCGGGCCTTCCCACAGATACGCAGTATTTT.

This rearrangement joins TRBV19 to TRBJ2-3; D is perhaps TRBD1 or TRBD2 (5 bases each). CDR1 is LNHDA and CDR2 is SQIVND in the germline V gene (reference sequence). Between the trimmed V and J ends, which lost 6 bases and 4 bases, there was a span of 20 bases. The CDR3 has 16 residues. CDR3 amino acids: CASSPMRGAGADTQYF. CDR3 coding DNA: TGTGCCAGTAGCCCCATGAGGGGCGCGGGCGCAGATACGCAGTATTTT.

The rearrangement joins TRBV7-3 to TRBJ1-1; TRBD1 is a possible D gene (5 bases). The V gene lost 6 bases and the J gene lost 1 base, with 15 bases spanning the gap. Germline CDR1 SGHTA, CDR2 FQGTGA. The length of the CDR3 is 15 residues. The CDR3 region is CASRRFGRANTEAFF. The CDR3 nucleotides are TGTGCCAGCAGGCGTTTTGGCAGGGCGAACACTGAAGCTTTCTTT. Together with reference TRBV7-3 and TRBJ1-1, the CDR3 gives the full variable domain: GAGVSQTPSNKVTEKGKYVELRCDPISGHTALYWYRQSLGQGPEFLIYFQGTGAADDSGLPNDRFFAVRPEGSVSTLKIQRTERGDSAVYLCASRRFGRANTEAFFGQGTRLTVV.

This chain links TRBV11-3 with TRBJ1-5, with unresolved D. Per germline, CDR1 SGHNT and CDR2 YENEEA. V lost 0 bases to trimming and J lost 4 bases, with 13 bases between them. CDR3 length: 16 amino acids. CDR3 sequence: CASSLEGTPGNQPQHF. The DNA for the CDR3 is TGTGCCAGCAGCTTAGAGGGCACTCCAGGAAATCAGCCCCAGCATTTT.

V is TRBV5-6 and J is TRBJ2-1; 7 bases line up with TRBD2. The CDR3 totals 14 residues. From germline, CDR1 is SGHDT and CDR2 YYEEEE. V was pared by 4 bases and J by 3 bases, with 4 bases of the junction left unmatched. CDR3 region: CASSPWTSYNEQFF. CDR3 in DNA: TGTGCCAGCAGCCCTTGGACTAGCTACAATGAGCAGTTCTTC.

This chain connects TRBV4-1 to TRBJ2-1; tentatively, D is TRBD1 (5 bases). The germline V and J ends were trimmed by 2 bases and 4 bases, with 12 bases remaining between them. CDR1 MGHRA and CDR2 YSYEKL come from the germline V gene. CDR3 size: 15 residues. The CDR3 region has the DNA TGCGCCAGCAGCCAATTCACGGACACTTACAATGAGCAGTTCTTC. This codes for CASSQFTDTYNEQFF.

The chain links TRBV5-5 to TRBJ2-7; D not resolved. Trimming took off 4 bases at V and 4 bases at J, with 18 bases between the two ends. The CDR3 sequence is 15 residues long. From germline, CDR1 is SGHKS and CDR2 YYEKEE (reference sequence). The CDR3 DNA follows: TGTGCCAGCAGCATTGACTGGCGAGAGAGGTACGAGCAGTACTTC. The encoded protein is CASSIDWRERYEQYF.